This entry lists 5 T cell receptor beta chains sequenced from one sample in a study of CD8+CD57+ T cells in acquired aplastic anemia. Sequencing involved patients with CD8+CD57+ cell expansion previously shown by flow cytometry. Genomic DNA was employed as the template in profiling TCR beta VDJ and CDR3. MiXCR, applied by TCRdb to the reads, yields one record per CDR3 protein. The sample contains a few hundred thousand distinct CDR3 sequences, 82% of which appear only once. Sequenced material: sorted CD4+, CD8+, or CD8+CD57+ T cells (not recorded which) from PBMCs. These receptors all come from a human donor with aplastic anemia.

Notes on this clonotype: Being one base from a much bigger clone, this may be a read error. V is TRBV11-3 and J is TRBJ2-1, with D possibly matching TRBD1 (6 bases). CDR3 length: 14 residues. Trimming shortened V by 0 bases and J by 8 bases, and 11 bases separated the two germline ends. Germline CDR1 is SGHNT and CDR2 is YENEEA. CDR3 nucleotides: TGTGCCAGCAGCTTAGATCTGACAGGCCATGAGCAGTTCTTC. Encoded protein: CASSLDLTGHEQFF.

The chain carries TRBV7-3 and TRBJ2-7; 7 bases are shared with TRBD2. The trim removed 5 bases at V and 5 bases at J, leaving 3 bases unmatched. The CDR3 extends over 12 amino acids. From germline, CDR1 is SGHTA and CDR2 FQGTGA. This CDR3 reads CASSGAGDEQYV. CDR3 nucleotides: TGTGCCAGCAGCGGGGCGGGGGACGAGCAGTACGTC.

This clonotype was found once. CDR3 in amino acids: CASSLSDQGHYEQYF. The DNA for the CDR3 is TGTGCCAGCAGCTTGTCAGACCAGGGACATTACGAGCAGTACTTC. The chain recombines TRBV5-5 with TRBJ2-7; D is possibly TRBD1 (6 bases). This CDR3 has 15 residues. The germline V gene encodes CDR1 SGHKS and CDR2 YYEKEE (reference sequence). Trimming left V 1 base short and J 4 bases short, with 15 bases between. Variable domain in full (rest from reference TRBV5-5 and TRBJ2-7): DAGVTQSPTHLIKTRGQQVTLRCSPISGHKSVSWYQQVLGQGPQFIFQYYEKEERGRGNFPDRFSARQFPNYSSELNVNALLLGDSALYLCASSLSDQGHYEQYFGPGTRLTVT.

The V call is TRBV7-7, the J call TRBJ2-3; D assignment may be TRBD1 or TRBD2 (5 bases each). The CDR3 has 13 amino acids. V lost 8 bases and J lost 10, with 19 bases in between. The V gene's germline CDR1 is SSHAT and CDR2 FNYEAQ (reference sequence). CDR3: CASGIGATTPQYF. The CDR3 nucleotides are TGTGCCAGCGGGATCGGGGCCACAACACCGCAGTATTTT.

The gene calls are TRBV12-3 or TRBV12-4 and TRBJ1-2; a possible D gene is TRBD1 (5 bases). This CDR3 has 15 amino acids. V lost 7 bases and J 4 bases, leaving 19 bases between the germline ends. The CDR3 coding sequence is TGTGCCAGCACCCCAGCGCTGGAGGGGAGCTATGGCTACACCTTC. It is translated as CASTPALEGSYGYTF.